This T cell receptor beta chain was recorded in a study of blood T cell repertoires in COVID-19. V was cut by 3 bases and J by 2 bases, with 11 bases left in between. CDR1 is MNHEY, CDR2 SMNVEV, per germline (reference sequence). The CDR3 consists of 15 residues. Sequenced by immunoSEQ multiplex PCR; TCRdb stores in-frame clones only, minus some. The sample holds 250,000 to 300,000 clones; around nine tenths are singletons and the top ten take about an eighth. What was sequenced was peripheral blood. V is TRBV27 and J is TRBJ1-3, with D hard to call. The sequence came from a woman aged 70-85 years with COVID-19, enrolled during active disease. DNA of the CDR3: TGTGCCAGCAGTTTTGAGGGTAGGCCTGGAAACACCATATATTTT. Its protein product is CASSFEGRPGNTIYF.